The rows below give T cell receptor beta chains drawn from one sample of a study of T-cell reconstitution after alpha-beta-depleted transplantation in children. MiXCR was run by TCRdb on the PCR reads, yielding one entry per CDR3 protein. Here the sample spans 350,000 to 400,000 distinct CDR3 sequences, roughly 22% being singletons. Sequenced material: PBMCs from the stem cell graft donor, taken from the stem cell graft. The receptors derive from a human donor who donated a stem cell graft to a child with acute myeloid leukemia. Both conserved end residues are part of each CDR3. The D gene is left open where the match is weak. Clone size is not always given. Where it is, it says once, few, many or a class for expanded clones.

CDR3 length: 15; V gene: TRBV5-1; D gene: .; clone size: many; J gene: TRBJ2-5; CDR3 DNA: TGCGCCAGCAGCTTGACTCAGGGCTTTCGGGAGACCCAGTACTTC; CDR3 protein: CASSLTQGFRETQYF
CDR3 length: 15; V gene: TRBV6-4; D gene: TRBD2; clone size: .; J gene: TRBJ2-3; CDR3 DNA: TGTGCCAGCAGTGAACTAGCGGGGAGGACAGATACGCAGTATTTT; CDR3 protein: CASSELAGRTDTQYF
CDR3 length: 15; V gene: TRBV13; D gene: .; clone size: .; J gene: TRBJ2-7; CDR3 DNA: TGTGCCAGCAGCCCTTTTCGGGGGCTAGCCTACGAGCAGTACTTC; CDR3 protein: CASSPFRGLAYEQYF
CDR3 length: 15; V gene: TRBV18; D gene: .; clone size: many; J gene: TRBJ2-3; CDR3 DNA: TGTGCCAGCTCACCACGCCTCTCTAGCACAGATACGCAGTATTTT; CDR3 protein: CASSPRLSSTDTQYF
CDR3 length: 14; V gene: TRBV20-1; D gene: .; clone size: few; J gene: TRBJ1-4; CDR3 DNA: TGCAGTGCCCCCGAGGGGACCGTTAATGAAAAACTGTTTTTT; CDR3 protein: CSAPEGTVNEKLFF
CDR3 length: 14; V gene: TRBV20-1; D gene: TRBD1; clone size: few; J gene: TRBJ2-4; CDR3 DNA: TGCAGTGCTAGAGAAGGGACAGGGGAAAACATTCAGTACTTC; CDR3 protein: CSAREGTGENIQYF
CDR3 length: 15; V gene: TRBV5-1; D gene: .; clone size: .; J gene: TRBJ2-7; CDR3 DNA: TGCGCCAGCCAGGCCGGGCTATCTCGAGATTACGAGCAGTACTTC; CDR3 protein: CASQAGLSRDYEQYF
CDR3 length: 14; V gene: TRBV7-3; D gene: .; clone size: .; J gene: TRBJ2-3; CDR3 DNA: TGTGCCAGCAGGGGGGGAGCGAGCACAGATACGCAGTATTTT; CDR3 protein: CASRGGASTDTQYF
CDR3 length: 12; V gene: TRBV20-1; D gene: TRBD1; clone size: many; J gene: TRBJ2-5; CDR3 DNA: TGCAGTGCTACCCGGACAGGGGAGACCCAGTACTTC; CDR3 protein: CSATRTGETQYF
CDR3 length: 10; V gene: TRBV4-3; D gene: .; clone size: .; J gene: TRBJ2-5; CDR3 DNA: TGCGCCAGCAGTGGCGGTGACCAGTACTTC; CDR3 protein: CASSGGDQYF
CDR3 length: 15; V gene: TRBV5-1; D gene: TRBD2; clone size: .; J gene: TRBJ2-7; CDR3 DNA: TGCGCCAGCAGCCCCCTGAGCGGGGACTCCTACGAGCAGTACTTC; CDR3 protein: CASSPLSGDSYEQYF
CDR3 length: 15; V gene: TRBV28; D gene: TRBD1; clone size: few; J gene: TRBJ2-1; CDR3 DNA: TGTGCCAGCATAACAGGGGGAAGCTCCTACAATGAGCAGTTCTTC; CDR3 protein: CASITGGSSYNEQFF
CDR3 length: 14; V gene: TRBV12-3/TRBV12-4; D gene: TRBD1; clone size: .; J gene: TRBJ2-7; CDR3 DNA: TGTGCCAGCAGTTTGGACAGGGGGCGTCACGAGCAGTACTTC; CDR3 protein: CASSLDRGRHEQYF
CDR3 length: 17; V gene: TRBV15; D gene: .; clone size: few; J gene: TRBJ2-3; CDR3 DNA: TGTGCCACCAGCGGATATCCCGCGGGGGCAGTCACAGATACGCAGTATTTT; CDR3 protein: CATSGYPAGAVTDTQYF
CDR3 length: 13; V gene: TRBV5-6; D gene: .; clone size: few; J gene: TRBJ2-7; CDR3 DNA: TGTGCCAGCAGCTTGGCCACCTCCTACGAGCAGTACTTC; CDR3 protein: CASSLATSYEQYF
CDR3 length: 14; V gene: TRBV7-9; D gene: .; clone size: .; J gene: TRBJ2-1; CDR3 DNA: TGTGCCAGCAGCTTGGGGTTACCTTACAATGAGCAGTTCTTC; CDR3 protein: CASSLGLPYNEQFF